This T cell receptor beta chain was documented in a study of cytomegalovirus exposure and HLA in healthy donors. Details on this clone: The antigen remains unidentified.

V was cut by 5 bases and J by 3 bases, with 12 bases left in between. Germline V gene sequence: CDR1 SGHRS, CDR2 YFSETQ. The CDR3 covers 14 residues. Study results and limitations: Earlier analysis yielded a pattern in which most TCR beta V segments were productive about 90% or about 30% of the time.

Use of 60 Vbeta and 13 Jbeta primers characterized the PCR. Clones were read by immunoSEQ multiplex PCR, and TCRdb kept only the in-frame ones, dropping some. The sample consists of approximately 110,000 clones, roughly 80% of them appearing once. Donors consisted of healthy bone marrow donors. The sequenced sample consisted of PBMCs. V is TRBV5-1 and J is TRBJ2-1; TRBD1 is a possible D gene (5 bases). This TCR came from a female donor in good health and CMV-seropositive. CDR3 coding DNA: TGCGCCAGCAGACAAAAAGACAGCTACAATGAGCAGTTCTTC. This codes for CASRQKDSYNEQFF.